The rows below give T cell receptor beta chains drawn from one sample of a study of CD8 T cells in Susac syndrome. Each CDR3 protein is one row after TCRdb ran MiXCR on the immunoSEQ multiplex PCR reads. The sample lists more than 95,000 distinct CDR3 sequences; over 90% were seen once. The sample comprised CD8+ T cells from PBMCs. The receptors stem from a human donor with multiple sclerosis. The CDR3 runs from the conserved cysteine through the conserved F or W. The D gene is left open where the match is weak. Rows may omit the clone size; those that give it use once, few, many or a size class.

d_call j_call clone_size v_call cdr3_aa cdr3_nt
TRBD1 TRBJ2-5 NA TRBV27 CASSRNRGWETQYF TGTGCCAGCAGTCGGAACAGGGGTTGGGAGACCCAGTACTTC
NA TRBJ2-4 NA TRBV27 CASSHDRRGNIQYF TGTGCCAGCAGTCATGACAGGCGGGGAAACATTCAGTACTTC
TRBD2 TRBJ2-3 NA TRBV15 CATRISGMPITSTDTQYF TGTGCCACCAGGATTAGCGGGATGCCCATTACTAGCACAGATACGCAGTATTTT
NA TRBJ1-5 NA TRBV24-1 CATSGPNQPQHF TGTGCCACCAGTGGACCTAATCAGCCCCAGCATTTT
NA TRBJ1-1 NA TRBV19 CASSAGQASKAFF TGTGCCAGTAGTGCGGGACAAGCGTCCAAAGCTTTCTTT
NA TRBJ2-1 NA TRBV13 CASSLAGSGSYNEQFF TGTGCCAGCAGCTTAGCGGGGTCGGGCTCCTACAATGAGCAGTTCTTC
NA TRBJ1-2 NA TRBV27 CASSVHRRGGYTF TGTGCCAGCAGCGTACATCGACGGGGTGGCTACACCTTC
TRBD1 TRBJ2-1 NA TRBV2 CASSHPGQGSHNEQFF TGTGCCAGCAGCCATCCGGGACAGGGGTCTCACAATGAGCAGTTCTTC
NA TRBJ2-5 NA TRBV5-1 CASSYWGETQYF TGCGCCAGCAGTTATTGGGGAGAGACCCAGTACTTC
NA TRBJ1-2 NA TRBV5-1 CASDGGDRYGYTF TGCGCCAGTGACGGGGGGGACCGGTATGGCTACACCTTC
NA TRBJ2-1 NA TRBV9 CASSVGQVPNNEQFF TGTGCCAGCAGCGTAGGACAGGTACCAAACAATGAGCAGTTCTTC
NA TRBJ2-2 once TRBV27 CASSLIGGKGELFF TGTGCCAGCAGTTTAATAGGTGGCAAAGGGGAGCTGTTTTTT
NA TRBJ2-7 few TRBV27 CASSYATDSYEQYF TGTGCCAGCAGTTACGCGACAGATTCCTACGAGCAGTACTTC
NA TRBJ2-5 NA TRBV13 CASSLDEGPRSSAQYF TGTGCCAGCAGCTTAGATGAGGGGCCACGGTCCTCGGCCCAGTACTTC
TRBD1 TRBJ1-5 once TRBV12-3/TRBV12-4 CASSFRQGFDQPQHF TGTGCCAGCAGTTTTCGACAGGGGTTCGATCAGCCCCAGCATTTT